This T cell receptor beta chain appears in the sequencing data of a study of T-cell memory formation after mild COVID-19. General observations from the study: Later expanders leaned CD4+, whereas day 15 to 85 contracting clones were balanced CD4/CD8.

The CDR3 spans 18 residues. The trim removed 1 base at V and 6 bases at J, leaving 14 bases unmatched. Germline values: CDR1 LGHNA, CDR2 YNFKEQ. This clonotype has a handful of counts. Its antigen is not known. TCRdb re-called the 5' RACE reads with MiXCR, one entry per CDR3 protein. The sample records 100,000 or so distinct CDR3 sequences, around 10% being singletons. The chain joins TRBV4-2 to TRBJ1-5; 8 bases fit TRBD1. The receptor comes from a man aged 18 to 29 who had mild COVID-19 (a few samples of this study predate the infection). Cell type and time point are not known. The source material was PBMCs or a T cell subset sorted from them (not recorded which). CDR3 sequence (DNA): TGTGCCAGCAGCCAAGGCCCGGGGGCGGACAGGGTTGGTCAGCCCCAGCATTTT. Its protein is CASSQGPGADRVGQPQHF.